This TCR beta chain is from a study of T cells after yellow fever vaccination. Study-wide results and limits: Clonotypes appearing in both CD4 and CD8 compartments existed, and their share was small.

TCRdb used MiXCR to reprocess the 5' RACE reads, holding one entry per CDR3 protein. The sample lists around 500,000 distinct CDR3 sequences, around a fifth occurring once. Looked up from germline, CDR1 is ENHRY and CDR2 is SYGVKD. The CDR3 spans 14 residues. The ends lost 5 bases at V and 2 bases at J; junction bases unmatched: 3. This clonotype turned up a few times. Antigen: not known. Specimen: PBMCs, collected roughly 23 days after the first yellow fever vaccination. This receptor was identified in a man younger than 35 who received the YFV17D yellow fever vaccine. The chain is built from TRBV10-3 and TRBJ2-7; 10 nucleotides line up with TRBD2. CDR3 region: CAISSSGGTYEQYV. In nucleotides, the CDR3 is TGTGCCATCAGTTCTAGCGGGGGCACCTACGAGCAGTACGTC.